The sample holds a few counts of the clone carrying this T cell receptor (beta chain). Its antigen remains unknown. Deletions cut 5 bases from V and 3 bases from J, with 14 bases between. CDR1 and CDR2 from the germline V gene are SGHTA and FQGNSA. This CDR3 region has 15 residues. The sample belongs to a study of vaccination and CD4 T cells after COVID-19. Across the study: SARS-CoV-2, HCoV-NL63, HCoV-OC43 and HCoV-229E supplied the overlapping spike peptides used to stimulate cells. The study, taken as a whole, reports: Convalescent patients' median share of reactive clones seen only post-vaccination was around 90%. Spike mono-reactivity marked 304 of 307 vaccine-specific clones in convalescent patients.

This sample's treatment: roughly ten-day PBMC culture with coronavirus spike peptide pools or control peptides (ViraFEST assay). ViraFEST grew antigen-specific T cells using peptide pools, then sequenced TCRs. With the Oncomine TCR Beta short-read assay, DNA from cultured CD4+ T cells was sequenced. TCRdb re-analysed the PCR reads in MiXCR, keeping a single row per CDR3 protein. The profile shows about 20,000 distinct CDR3 sequences, approximately 40% of them singletons. The chain uses TRBV7-2 and TRBJ1-5; TRBD1 is a possible D gene (5 bases). This receptor was identified in a human donor who received a COVID-19 vaccine. The sequences come from CD4+ T cells from blood, cultured in vitro, collected before SARS-CoV-2 vaccination. The CDR3: CASSPSTANNQPQHF. DNA for the CDR3: TGTGCCAGCAGCCCCTCGACAGCGAACAATCAGCCCCAGCATTTT.